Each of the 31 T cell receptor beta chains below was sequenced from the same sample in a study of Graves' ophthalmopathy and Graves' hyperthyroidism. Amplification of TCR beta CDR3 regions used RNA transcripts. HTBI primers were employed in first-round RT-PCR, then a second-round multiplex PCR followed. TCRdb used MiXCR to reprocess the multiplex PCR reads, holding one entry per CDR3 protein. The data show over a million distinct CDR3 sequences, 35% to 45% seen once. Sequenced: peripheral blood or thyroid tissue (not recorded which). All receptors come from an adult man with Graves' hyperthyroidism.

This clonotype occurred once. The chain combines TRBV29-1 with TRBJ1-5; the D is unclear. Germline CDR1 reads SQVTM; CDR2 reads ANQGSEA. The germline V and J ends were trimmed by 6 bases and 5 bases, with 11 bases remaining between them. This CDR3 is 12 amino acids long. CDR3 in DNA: TGCAGCGTCCCGGGGAGGGATCAGCCCCAGCATTTT. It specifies CSVPGRDQPQHF.

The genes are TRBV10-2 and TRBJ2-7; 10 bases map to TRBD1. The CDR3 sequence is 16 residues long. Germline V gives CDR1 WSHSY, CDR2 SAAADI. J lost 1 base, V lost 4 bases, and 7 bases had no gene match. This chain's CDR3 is CASSAFGQGVSYEQYF. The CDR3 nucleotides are TGCGCCAGCAGTGCCTTCGGACAGGGGGTTTCCTACGAGCAGTACTTC.

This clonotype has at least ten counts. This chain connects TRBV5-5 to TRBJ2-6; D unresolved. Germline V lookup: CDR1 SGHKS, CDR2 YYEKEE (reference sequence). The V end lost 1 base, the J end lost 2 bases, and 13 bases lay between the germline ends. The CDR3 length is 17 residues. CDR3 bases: TGTGCCAGCAGCTTGCGTCCCGTTTTACCTGGGGCCAACGTCCTGACTTTC. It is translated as CASSLRPVLPGANVLTF.

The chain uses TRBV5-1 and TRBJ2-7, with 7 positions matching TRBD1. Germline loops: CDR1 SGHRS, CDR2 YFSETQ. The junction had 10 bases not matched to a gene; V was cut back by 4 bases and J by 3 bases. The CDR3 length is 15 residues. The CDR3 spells CASSQGTAIFYEQYF. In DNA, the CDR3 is TGCGCCAGCAGCCAAGGGACAGCTATTTTCTACGAGCAGTACTTC.

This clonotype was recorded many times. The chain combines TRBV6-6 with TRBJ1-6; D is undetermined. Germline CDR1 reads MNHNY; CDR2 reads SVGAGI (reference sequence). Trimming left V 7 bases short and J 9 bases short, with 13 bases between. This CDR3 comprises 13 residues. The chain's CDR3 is CASNGDGSSPLHF. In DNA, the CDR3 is TGTGCCAGCAACGGAGACGGAAGTTCACCCCTCCACTTT.

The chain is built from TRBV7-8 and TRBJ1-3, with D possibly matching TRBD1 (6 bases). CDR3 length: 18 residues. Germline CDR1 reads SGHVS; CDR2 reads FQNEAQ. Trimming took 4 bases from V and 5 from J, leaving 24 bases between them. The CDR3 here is CASSSSSVGGRLRNTIYF. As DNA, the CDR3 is TGTGCCAGCAGCTCCTCATCCGTCGGGGGCCGATTAAGAAACACCATATATTTT.

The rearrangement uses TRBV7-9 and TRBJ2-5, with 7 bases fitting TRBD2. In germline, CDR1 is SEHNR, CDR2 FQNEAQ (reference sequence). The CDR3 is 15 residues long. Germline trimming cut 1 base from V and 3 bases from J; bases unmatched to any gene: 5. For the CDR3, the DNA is TGTGCCAGCAGCTTAGGGCCCAGCGGGGAAGAGACCCAGTACTTC. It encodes CASSLGPSGEETQYF.

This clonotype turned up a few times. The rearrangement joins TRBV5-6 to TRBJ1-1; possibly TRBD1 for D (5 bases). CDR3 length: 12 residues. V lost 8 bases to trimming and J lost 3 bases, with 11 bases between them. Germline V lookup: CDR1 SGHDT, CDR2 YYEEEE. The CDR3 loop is CARGTFDTEAFF. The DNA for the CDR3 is TGTGCCAGAGGGACTTTCGACACTGAAGCTTTCTTT.

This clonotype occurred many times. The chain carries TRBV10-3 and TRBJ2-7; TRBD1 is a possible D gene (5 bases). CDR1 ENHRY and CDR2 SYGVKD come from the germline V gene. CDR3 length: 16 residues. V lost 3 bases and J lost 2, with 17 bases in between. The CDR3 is CAISEGLGSGTYEQYF. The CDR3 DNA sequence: TGTGCCATCAGTGAAGGTCTGGGATCAGGGACCTACGAGCAGTACTTC.

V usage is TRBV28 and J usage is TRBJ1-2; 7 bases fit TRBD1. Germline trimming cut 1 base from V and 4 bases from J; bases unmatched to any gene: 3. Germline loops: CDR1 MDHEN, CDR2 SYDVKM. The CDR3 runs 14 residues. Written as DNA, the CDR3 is TGTGCCAGCAGTTTATCCGGGACAGTCTATGGCTACACCTTC. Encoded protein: CASSLSGTVYGYTF.

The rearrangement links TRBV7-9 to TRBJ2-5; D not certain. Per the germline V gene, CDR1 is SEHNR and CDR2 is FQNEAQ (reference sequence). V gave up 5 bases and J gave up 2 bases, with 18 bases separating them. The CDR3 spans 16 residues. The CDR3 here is CASSIYSQPIQETQYF. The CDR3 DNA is TGTGCCAGCAGCATCTACTCCCAGCCAATACAAGAGACCCAGTACTTC. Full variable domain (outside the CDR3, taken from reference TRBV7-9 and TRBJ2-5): DTGVSQNPRHKITKRGQNVTFRCDPISEHNRLYWYRQTLGQGPEFLTYFQNEAQLEKSRLLSDRFSAERPKGSFSTLEIQRTEQGDSAMYLCASSIYSQPIQETQYFGPGTRLLVL.

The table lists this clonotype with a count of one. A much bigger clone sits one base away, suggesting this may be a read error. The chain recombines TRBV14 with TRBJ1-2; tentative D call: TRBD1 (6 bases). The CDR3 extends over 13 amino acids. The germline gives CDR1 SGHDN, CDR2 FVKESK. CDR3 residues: CASGQEVGHQYTF. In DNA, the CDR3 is TGTGCCAGCGGCCAAGAAGTGGGACATCAGTACACCTTC.

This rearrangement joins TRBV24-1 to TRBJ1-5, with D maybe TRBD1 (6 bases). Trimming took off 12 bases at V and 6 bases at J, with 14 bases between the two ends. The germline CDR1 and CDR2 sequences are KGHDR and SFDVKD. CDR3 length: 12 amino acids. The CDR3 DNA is TGTGCCGGCAGCGCCAGGGGTCAGCCCCAGCATTTT. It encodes CAGSARGQPQHF.

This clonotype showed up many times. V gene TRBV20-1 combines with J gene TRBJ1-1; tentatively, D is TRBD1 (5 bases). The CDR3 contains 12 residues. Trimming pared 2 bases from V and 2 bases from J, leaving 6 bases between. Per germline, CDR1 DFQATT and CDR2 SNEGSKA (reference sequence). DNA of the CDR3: TGCAGTGCTAGACAGGGAAACACTGAAGCTTTCTTT. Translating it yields CSARQGNTEAFF.

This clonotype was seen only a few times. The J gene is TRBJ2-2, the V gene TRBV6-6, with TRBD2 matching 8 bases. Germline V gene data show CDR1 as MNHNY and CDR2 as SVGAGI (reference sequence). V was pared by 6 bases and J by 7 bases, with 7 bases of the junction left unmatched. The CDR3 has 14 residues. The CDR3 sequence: CASRRAGGGGELFF. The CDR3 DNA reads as TGTGCCAGCAGGAGGGCGGGAGGCGGCGGGGAGCTGTTTTTT.

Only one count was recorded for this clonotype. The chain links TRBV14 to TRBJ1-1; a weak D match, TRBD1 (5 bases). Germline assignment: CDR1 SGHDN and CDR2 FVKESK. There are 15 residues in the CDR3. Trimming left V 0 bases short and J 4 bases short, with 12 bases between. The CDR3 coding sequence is TGTGCCAGCAGCCAAGAGTACGGGGGGGGCACTGAAGCTTTCTTT. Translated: CASSQEYGGGTEAFF. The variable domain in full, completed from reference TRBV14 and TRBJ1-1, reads EAGVTQFPSHSVIEKGQTVTLRCDPISGHDNLYWYRRVMGKEIKFLLHFVKESKQDESGMPNNRFLAERTGGTYSTLKVQPAELEDSGVYFCASSQEYGGGTEAFFGQGTRLTVV.

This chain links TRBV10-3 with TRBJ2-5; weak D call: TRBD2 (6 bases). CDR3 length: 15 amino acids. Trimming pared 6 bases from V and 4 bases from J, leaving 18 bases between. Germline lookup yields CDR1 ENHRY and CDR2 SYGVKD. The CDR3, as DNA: TGTGCCATCAGCCCTGGACCCTCGCGGGGAGAGACCCAGTACTTC. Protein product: CAISPGPSRGETQYF.

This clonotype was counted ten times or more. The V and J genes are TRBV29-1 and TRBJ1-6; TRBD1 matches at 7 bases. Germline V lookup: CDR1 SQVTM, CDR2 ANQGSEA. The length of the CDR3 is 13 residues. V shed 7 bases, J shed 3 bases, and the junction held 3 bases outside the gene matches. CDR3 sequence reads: CSAGQDYNSPLHF. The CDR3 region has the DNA TGCAGCGCTGGACAGGACTATAATTCACCCCTCCACTTT.

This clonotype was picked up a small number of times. This CDR3 is CASSPNRGVTQPQHF. The CDR3 DNA is TGCGCCAGCAGCCCCAACAGGGGGGTCACTCAGCCCCAGCATTTT. The V gene is TRBV4-3, the J gene TRBJ1-5; TRBD1 agrees at 8 bases. With 4 bases clipped from V and 6 bases from J, the junction kept 8 bases outside the gene matches. The CDR3 has 15 residues. The germline V gene has CDR1 LGHNA and CDR2 YSLEER.

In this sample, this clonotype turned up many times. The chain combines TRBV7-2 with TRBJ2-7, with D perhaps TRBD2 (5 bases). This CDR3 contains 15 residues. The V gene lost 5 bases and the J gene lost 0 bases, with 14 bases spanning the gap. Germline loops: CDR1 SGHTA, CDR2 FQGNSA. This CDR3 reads CASSVRLYDSYEQYF. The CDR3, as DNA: TGTGCCAGCAGCGTCCGACTATACGACTCCTACGAGCAGTACTTC.

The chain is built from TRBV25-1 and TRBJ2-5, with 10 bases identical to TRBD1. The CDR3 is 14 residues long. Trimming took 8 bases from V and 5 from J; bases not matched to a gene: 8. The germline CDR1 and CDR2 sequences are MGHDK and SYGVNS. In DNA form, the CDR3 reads TGTGCCAGCGGCAAGACAGGGGGCGCGGAGACCCAGTACTTC. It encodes CASGKTGGAETQYF.

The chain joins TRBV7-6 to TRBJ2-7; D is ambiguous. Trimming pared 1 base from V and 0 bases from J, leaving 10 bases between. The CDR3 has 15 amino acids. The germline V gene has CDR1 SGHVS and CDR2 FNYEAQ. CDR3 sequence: CASSLEGISSYEQYF. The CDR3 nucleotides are TGTGCCAGCAGCTTAGAAGGGATCAGCTCCTACGAGCAGTACTTC.

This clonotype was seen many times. CDR3 in DNA: TGCAGCGTTGAGGTCGTCTCCGGGACAGTACAAGAGACCCAGTACTTC. Translating it yields CSVEVVSGTVQETQYF. This chain uses TRBV29-1 with TRBJ2-5; 7 nucleotides match TRBD1. Trimming cost V 3 bases and J 2 bases; bases outside gene matches: 12. In germline, CDR1 is SQVTM, CDR2 ANQGSEA. The CDR3 totals 16 residues.

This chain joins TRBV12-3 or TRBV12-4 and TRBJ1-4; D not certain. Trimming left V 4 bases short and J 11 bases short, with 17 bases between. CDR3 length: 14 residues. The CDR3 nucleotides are TGTGCCAGCAGTTGGACCCGACTAGCGGGGAAACTGTTTTTT. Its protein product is CASSWTRLAGKLFF.

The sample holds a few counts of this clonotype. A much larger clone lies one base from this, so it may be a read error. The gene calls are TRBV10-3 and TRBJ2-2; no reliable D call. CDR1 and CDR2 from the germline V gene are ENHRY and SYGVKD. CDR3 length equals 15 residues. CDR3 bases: TGTGTCATCAGCGCCCCCGTCTTACGCGGCGGGGAGCTGTTTTTT. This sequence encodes CVISAPVLRGGELFF.

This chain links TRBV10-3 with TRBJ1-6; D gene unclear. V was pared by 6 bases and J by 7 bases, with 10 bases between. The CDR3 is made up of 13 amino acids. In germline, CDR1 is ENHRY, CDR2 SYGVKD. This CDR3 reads CAIRTTANSPLHF. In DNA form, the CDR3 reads TGTGCCATCAGGACCACAGCAAATTCACCCCTCCACTTT.

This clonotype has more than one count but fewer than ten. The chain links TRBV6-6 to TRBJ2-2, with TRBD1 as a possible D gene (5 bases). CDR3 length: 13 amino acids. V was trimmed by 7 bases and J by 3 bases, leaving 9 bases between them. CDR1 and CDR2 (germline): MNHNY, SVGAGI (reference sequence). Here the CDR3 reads CASTVTDTGELFF. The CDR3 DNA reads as TGTGCCAGCACCGTGACAGACACCGGGGAGCTGTTTTTT.

The DNA of the CDR3 is TGTGCCAGCAGTGACGGTTTCCGCGGATACGAGCAGTACTTC. This gives the protein CASSDGFRGYEQYF. V is TRBV2 and J is TRBJ2-7; D is unresolved. CDR1 SNHLY and CDR2 FYNNEI come from the germline V gene. V was cut by 3 bases and J by 4 bases, with 13 bases left in between. This CDR3 contains 14 residues.

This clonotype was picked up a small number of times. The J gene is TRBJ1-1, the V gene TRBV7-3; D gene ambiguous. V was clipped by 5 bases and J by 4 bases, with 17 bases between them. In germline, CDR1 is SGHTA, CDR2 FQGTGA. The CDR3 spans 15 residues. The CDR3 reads CASSPSGRDRTEAFF. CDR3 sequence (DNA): TGTGCCAGCAGCCCTTCCGGGAGGGATCGCACTGAAGCTTTCTTT.

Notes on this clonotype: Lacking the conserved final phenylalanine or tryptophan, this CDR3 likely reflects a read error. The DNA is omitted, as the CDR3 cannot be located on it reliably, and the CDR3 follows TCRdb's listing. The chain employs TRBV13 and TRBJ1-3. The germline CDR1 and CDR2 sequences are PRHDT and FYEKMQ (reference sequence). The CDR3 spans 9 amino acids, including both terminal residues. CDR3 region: CASSPFGEG.

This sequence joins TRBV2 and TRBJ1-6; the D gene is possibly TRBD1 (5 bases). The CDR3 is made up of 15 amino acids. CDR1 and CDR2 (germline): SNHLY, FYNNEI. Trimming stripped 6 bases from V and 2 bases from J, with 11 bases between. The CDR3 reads CASRLGDPYNSPLHF. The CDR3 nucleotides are TGTGCCAGCAGGCTCGGGGACCCCTATAATTCACCCCTCCACTTT.